What follows are 8 T cell receptor beta chains derived from one specimen sequenced in a study of OX40 agonist ivuxolimab in advanced cancers. Repertoires were generated with immunoSEQ multiplex PCR, while TCRdb's copy carries only in-frame clones and drops some. The data show about 98,000 clones, approximately 93% seen once. Specimen: CD4+ or CD8+ T cells sorted from blood, collected in a trial of the OX40 agonist ivuxolimab. The receptors derive from an adult with an advanced solid tumor such as melanoma, head and neck, liver or kidney cancer.

The genes are TRBV28 and TRBJ1-1, with 12 bases matching TRBD1. V lost 5 bases and J lost 10; bases outside the gene matches: 8. Germline V gives CDR1 MDHEN, CDR2 SYDVKM. The CDR3 consists of 14 residues. The CDR3 protein is CASSTGTGGLAAFF. CDR3 sequence (DNA): TGTGCCAGCAGTACCGGGACAGGGGGCCTGGCAGCTTTCTTT.

The V and J genes are TRBV30 and TRBJ1-5; D unclear. CDR1 is GTSNPN, CDR2 SVGIG, per germline (reference sequence). Trimming removed 2 bases from V and 3 bases from J, with 11 bases in between. CDR3 length: 14 amino acids. CDR3 in amino acids: CAWSKEGNNQPQHF. In DNA form, the CDR3 reads TGTGCCTGGAGTAAGGAGGGTAACAATCAGCCCCAGCATTTT. The complete variable domain, with remaining parts taken from reference TRBV30 and TRBJ1-5, reads SQTIHQWPATLVQPVGSPLSLECTVEGTSNPNLYWYRQAAGRGLQLLFYSVGIGQISSEVPQNLSASRPQDRQFILSSKKLLLSDSGFYLCAWSKEGNNQPQHFGDGTRLSIL.

This chain connects TRBV19 to TRBJ2-5; no firm D call. Per the germline V gene, CDR1 is LNHDA and CDR2 is SQIVND (reference sequence). Trimming cost V 7 bases and J 3 bases, with 9 bases left between them. CDR3 size: 12 residues. The CDR3 spells CASTDGKETQYF. DNA of the CDR3: TGTGCCAGTACAGATGGTAAAGAGACCCAGTACTTC.

V is TRBV11-3 and J is TRBJ2-2; D gene ambiguous. V was trimmed by 6 bases and J by 8 bases, leaving 7 bases between them. Germline loops: CDR1 SGHNT, CDR2 YENEEA. The CDR3 extends over 11 amino acids. CDR3 in DNA: TGTGCCAGCAGGGCGGCGGGGGAGCTGTTTTTT. Amino acids: CASRAAGELFF.

CDR3 sequence (DNA): TGTGCCAGCAGCCAAGGTCTAGCGGGATACAATGAGCAGTTCTTC. Residues: CASSQGLAGYNEQFF. This sequence joins TRBV4-2 and TRBJ2-1; 9 positions match TRBD2. Germline loops: CDR1 LGHNA, CDR2 YNFKEQ. Losses at the gene ends were 1 base for V and 4 bases for J; bases not matched to a gene: 2. This CDR3 region has 15 residues.

This chain joins TRBV29-1 and TRBJ1-3; D is ambiguous. Per germline, CDR1 SQVTM and CDR2 ANQGSEA. V was pared by 7 bases and J by 8 bases, with 27 bases between. This CDR3 has 16 residues. The CDR3 spells CSASLRVSKLGDTIYF. In DNA form, the CDR3 reads TGCAGCGCCTCTCTCCGGGTCTCCAAGCTAGGAGACACCATATATTTT.

The gene calls are TRBV7-9 and TRBJ2-1; D not resolved. Per germline, CDR1 SEHNR and CDR2 FQNEAQ (reference sequence). The germline V and J ends were trimmed by 7 bases and 4 bases, with 11 bases remaining between them. The CDR3 spans 13 residues. The CDR3, as DNA: TGTGCCAGCATGGCAGTTCTGTACAATGAGCAGTTCTTC. Protein sequence: CASMAVLYNEQFF. The complete variable domain, with remaining parts taken from reference TRBV7-9 and TRBJ2-1, reads DTGVSQNPRHKITKRGQNVTFRCDPISEHNRLYWYRQTLGQGPEFLTYFQNEAQLEKSRLLSDRFSAERPKGSFSTLEIQRTEQGDSAMYLCASMAVLYNEQFFGPGTRLTVL.

Only one count was recorded for this clone. This chain connects TRBV11-3 to TRBJ1-6, with D possibly being TRBD1 (5 bases). This CDR3 spans 16 amino acids. Between the trimmed V and J ends, which lost 4 bases and 5 bases, there was a span of 15 bases. CDR1 is SGHNT, CDR2 YENEEA, per germline. In nucleotides, the CDR3 is TGTGCCAGCAGCTCCCTTGGGGGTTTGAATAATTCACCCCTCCACTTT. Amino acid sequence: CASSSLGGLNNSPLHF.